The present entry profiles one T cell receptor beta chain with its context. This receptor's antigen is unknown. The input lacks base qualities; no much larger clone sits a single base away. The data stem from a study of cytomegalovirus exposure and HLA in healthy donors (dated by TCRdb to about 2017). Some background on the complete study: According to an earlier analysis of a few hundred of the donors, some 170 million T cells yielded 95 million to 140 million unique TCR beta sequences and roughly 280 Gb of sequence data. Roughly 300 gigabases of sequencing data and approximately 84 million unique TCR sequences were included in an early release covering several hundred HLA-typed donors. Among the approximately 430 genotyped donors, more than 70% belonged to the genetic ancestry cluster associated with self-reported Caucasian donors. The study aimed to test whether cataloging public T cell receptors could reveal signatures of past pathogen exposure. The study profiled the T cell repertoires of around 700 subjects by immunosequencing and related them to cytomegalovirus serostatus. Besides the first cohort of some 670 subjects, a separate validation cohort made up of 120 or so different subjects was used. The study combined high-throughput TCR immunosequencing, statistical association of individual TCRs with disease status, and machine learning to predict cytomegalovirus infection status. In a later analysis, previously published TCR beta repertoires from 550 to 700 donors were re-analyzed and high-resolution HLA genotyping was added so that TCR occurrence patterns could be studied. Rather than drawing on any new phenotypic data, the later analysis identified candidate immune exposures from TCR beta sequences and the way those sequences occurred across donors. In an earlier analysis of 500 to 650 of the donors, high-throughput TCR beta sequencing was used to judge whether each TCR beta V gene segment behaved as functional or pseudogenic. Donor age, sex, ethnicity and CMV serostatus were compiled alongside the repertoire data. In a later genetic analysis, genome-wide SNP genotypes for 398 of the 666 donors were used, and that subset was treated as a discovery cohort. All discovery cohort repertoires had been generated on a single sequencing platform. HLA typing included class I and class II loci at four-digit resolution. The number of typed donors differed by locus: roughly 629-640 for A, B, C, DRB1 and DQB1; approximately 520 for DQA1; fewer than 610 for DPA1; and 450 to 480 for DPB1. A handful of DR-DQ haplotypes were handled as single units for association and clustering because linkage in the cohort was strong. Among a few hundred genotyped donors of the cohort, an average of roughly 240,000 unique TCR beta nucleotide sequences were sequenced per donor, around a sixth of them non-productive. The full study reports these points: Strong co-occurrence of HLA alleles, especially DR and DQ, made assigning TCR associations to individual alleles difficult. Because counts were too low, roughly 17 rarely observed V segments, including chromosome 9 orphons, were left out of the earlier analysis of about 500 of the donors. A later analysis found that most CMV-associated TCR beta chains appeared HLA-restricted, with HLA associations seemingly driven largely by CMV exposure. The authors suggested that the approach could potentially be extended to other disease states and immunological phenotypes. A cluster of highly shared sequence variants was judged likely to be a technical artifact of the sequencing pipeline. A later analysis found that HLA-associated TCR beta chains were more clonally expanded and had lower generation probabilities than equally common non-associated chains. Most TCR sequences were seen in very few donors, while some public TCRs were found in many individuals. In a later genetic analysis, fewer N-insertions in productive TCRs were reported among donors in an Asian-associated ancestry cluster than the roughly 700-donor mean. A later analysis reported that several top co-occurrence clusters appeared linked to parvovirus B19, influenza, CMV and Epstein-Barr virus. Linkage disequilibrium might explain the correlated functional status among segregating V segments, but an unknown experimental factor could not be excluded. A further reported finding was that TCR beta sequences accurately predicted the HLA-A and HLA-B alleles for most subjects in the first cohort. Because the 87-base-pair reads could not distinguish some IMGT-functional V segments, including TRBV6-2 and TRBV6-3, those segments were excluded. Broadly in line with IMGT annotations, most TCR beta V segments showed up in productive rearrangements about 87% or about 30% of the time in an earlier analysis of roughly 590 of the donors. Roughly uniform sequencing depth across donors was assumed in presence/absence analyses, although this assumption may not hold. A later analysis found that TCR association rates varied across HLA loci, with DRB1 alleles showing the most associated TCRs and HLA-C alleles the fewest. At a false discovery rate of 0.05, a later analysis linked approximately 18,000 TCR beta sequences to specific HLA alleles. In a later genetic analysis, a missense DCLRE1C variant was associated with V-gene and J-gene trimming of TCR beta chains, and the association was replicated in an independent cohort. The study listed over 150 TCR beta chains as associated with cytomegalovirus. In this cohort, only TCR beta chains were sequenced, and detectable features were limited by the absence of alpha or paired-chain data. The only immune exposure information available for the cohort was CMV serostatus. In vitro tests confirmed that a few of the cytomegalovirus-associated TCR beta chains recognize cytomegalovirus antigens. The classifier was reported to diagnose cytomegalovirus status with high specificity and sensitivity in both the original cohort and the validation cohort. Because some donors lacked HLA typing at each locus, the association tests relied only on the typed subset.

Inclusive of the bounding cysteine and phenylalanine, the CDR3 is 14 residues long. Of all the DNA, just the CDR3 is kept, 42 bases in frame from base 1. V sheds 2 bases and J sheds 0 bases, leaving 7 bases between their ends. The germline V gene provides CDR1 MNHEY and CDR2 SVGAGI. The method was the immunoSEQ multiplex PCR assay. A mixture of 60 forward primers for TCR Vbeta segments and 13 reverse primers for TCR Jbeta segments was used in the multiplex PCR. A multiplex PCR assay on genomic DNA amplified the CDR3 region of rearranged TCR beta genes. On the Illumina HiSeq System, the amplified TCR beta libraries were sequenced as 87-base-pair reads. The paper's data handling went like this. A later analysis tallied approximately 87 million unique TCR beta chains across the 666 repertoires, and roughly 11 million of those chains were shared by two or more donors. A nearest-neighbor algorithm error-corrected the raw reads and collapsed the reads into unique sequences, merging closely related sequences to remove PCR and sequencing errors. V, D and J gene segments were assigned by aligning CDR3 sequences to IMGT reference sequences. For a sequence to be retained, a match of at least six nucleotides was required to both a V gene segment and a J gene segment. A rearrangement counted as productive if the CDR3 had no stop codons and remained in frame with V and J, and every other rearrangement counted as non-productive. Following IMGT convention, CDR3 was defined as the stretch from the second conserved V-encoded cysteine up to the conserved J-encoded phenylalanine. In an earlier analysis of around 600 of the donors, sequences lacking an unambiguous match to a single V gene segment were excluded. An earlier analysis of fewer than 750 of the donors classified V segments as functional when productive rearrangements were above 56.7% and as segregating when the standard deviation between donors was above 5%. A statistical classification framework was built to diagnose cytomegalovirus status from the catalog of TCR beta chain sequences. In a later analysis, V and J genes were assigned by comparing TCR nucleotide sequences against IMGT/GENE-DB human TR gene sequences. In a later analysis, CDR3 sequences and most-parsimonious VDJ recombination scenarios were assigned using the TCRdist pipeline. In a later analysis, each TCR beta chain was defined by its CDR3 amino acid sequence together with its V-gene family, and reads lacking a unique V-gene family were excluded. In a later analysis, 500 to 700 highly shared, low-generation-probability nucleotide sequences were removed to address suspected cross-contamination and a sequencing artifact. A later analysis calculated a clonal expansion index for each public chain from normalized within-repertoire ranks of inferred template counts. A later analysis computed generation probabilities with a VDJ recombination model fitted to out-of-frame rearrangements, and checked the results against IGoR. Hypergeometric tests were used in a later analysis to score TCR-TCR, TCR-HLA and TCR-CMV co-occurrence, with a repertoire-size bias correction applied to the TCR pairs. False discovery rates were estimated in a later analysis by permuting HLA or CMV assignments 20 times. In a later analysis, co-occurring TCRs were grouped using DBSCAN, with TCRdist sequence similarity added in when clustering inside HLA-allele-positive subsets. For co-occurrence clustering, repertoires with fewer than 30,000 or more than 120,000 public chains were excluded, along with several repertoires with anomalous nucleotide sharing. TCRdb took over this immuneACCESS table, retaining in-frame rearrangements with V and J assigned. Such tables are incomplete; in checked studies, under half of the missing clones stem from an unresolved V gene, and the remainder is unexplained. The V and J calls and the clone size are those of that table, but D and trimming were determined from the DNA. This sample gives 150,000 to 200,000 clones in total; 81% of them show up just once. The ten top clones hold roughly 4.5% of the sample.

In total, 666 healthy bone marrow donors made up the cohort. At the time of sampling, all cohort members were nominally healthy, though unrecorded immune exposures were likely present. The donor was CMV seropositive and was included in the group of 250 to 300 seropositive cohort members. A peripheral blood sample was collected from each donor, and TCR beta sequencing was performed on peripheral blood mononuclear cells. The Qiagen DNeasy Blood Extraction Kit was used to extract genomic DNA from the blood cell samples. Input material: PBMCs. The rearranged segments are TRBV6-5 and TRBJ1-2; the D gene identity is not certain. The TCR originated in a woman between 18 and 29 years old in good health and CMV-seropositive. The CDR3: CASSYRAANYGYTF. DNA sequence: TGTGCCAGCAGTTACCGCGCGGCTAACTATGGCTACACCTTC.